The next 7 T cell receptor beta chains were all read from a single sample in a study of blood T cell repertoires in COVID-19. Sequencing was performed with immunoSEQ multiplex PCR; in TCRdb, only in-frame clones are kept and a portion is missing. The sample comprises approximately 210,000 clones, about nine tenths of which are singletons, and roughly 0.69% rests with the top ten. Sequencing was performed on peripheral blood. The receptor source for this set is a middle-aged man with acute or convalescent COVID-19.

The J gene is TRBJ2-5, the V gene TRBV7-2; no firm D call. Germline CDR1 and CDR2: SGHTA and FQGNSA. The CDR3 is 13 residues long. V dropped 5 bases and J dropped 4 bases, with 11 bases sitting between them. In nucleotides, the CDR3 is TGTGCCAGCAGCCCCATCGTTAGAGAGACCCAGTACTTC. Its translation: CASSPIVRETQYF.

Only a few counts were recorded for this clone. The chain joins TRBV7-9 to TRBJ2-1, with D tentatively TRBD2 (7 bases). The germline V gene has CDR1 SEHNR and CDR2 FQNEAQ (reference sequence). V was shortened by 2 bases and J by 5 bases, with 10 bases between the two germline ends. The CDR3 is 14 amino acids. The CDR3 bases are TGTGCCAGCAGCTTACGCGGGGGCGACAATGAGCAGTTCTTC. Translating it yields CASSLRGGDNEQFF.

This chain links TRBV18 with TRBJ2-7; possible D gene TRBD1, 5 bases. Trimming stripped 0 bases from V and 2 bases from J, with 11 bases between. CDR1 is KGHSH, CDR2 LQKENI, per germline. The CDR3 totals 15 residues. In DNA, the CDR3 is TGTGCCAGCTCACCACCGAGGCAGGGCACCTACGAGCAGTACTTC. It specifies CASSPPRQGTYEQYF.

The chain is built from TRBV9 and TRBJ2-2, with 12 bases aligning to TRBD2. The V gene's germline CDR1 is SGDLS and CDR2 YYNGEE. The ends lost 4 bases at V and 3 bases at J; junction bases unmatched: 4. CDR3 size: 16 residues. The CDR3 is CASSTRLAGDTGELFF. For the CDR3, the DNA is TGTGCCAGCAGCACTCGACTAGCGGGAGACACCGGGGAGCTGTTTTTT.

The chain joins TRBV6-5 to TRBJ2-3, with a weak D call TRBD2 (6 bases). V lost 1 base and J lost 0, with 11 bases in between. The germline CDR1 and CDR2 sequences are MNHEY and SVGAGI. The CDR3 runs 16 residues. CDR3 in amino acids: CASSYWAGTSTDTQYF. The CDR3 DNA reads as TGTGCCAGCAGTTACTGGGCGGGAACTAGCACAGATACGCAGTATTTT.

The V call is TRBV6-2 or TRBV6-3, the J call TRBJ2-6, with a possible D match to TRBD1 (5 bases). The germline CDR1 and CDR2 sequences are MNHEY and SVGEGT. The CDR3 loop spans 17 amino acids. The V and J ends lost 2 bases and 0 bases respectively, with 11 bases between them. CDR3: CASSYQGYSSGANVLTF. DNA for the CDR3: TGTGCCAGCAGTTACCAGGGCTACAGCTCTGGGGCCAACGTCCTGACTTTC.

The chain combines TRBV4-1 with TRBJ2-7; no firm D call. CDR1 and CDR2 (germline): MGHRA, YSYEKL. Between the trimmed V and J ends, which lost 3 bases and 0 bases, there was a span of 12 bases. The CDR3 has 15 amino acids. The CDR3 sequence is CASSQRLLSSYEQYF. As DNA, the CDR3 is TGCGCCAGCAGCCAGAGGCTTCTTTCCTCCTACGAGCAGTACTTC.